Listed below are T cell receptor beta chains from one sample, sequenced in a study of T cell responses to AZD1222 COVID-19 vaccine. The data were produced by immunoSEQ multiplex PCR, yet TCRdb's version contains in-frame clones alone and is incomplete. This table holds under 200,000 clones, 70% to 90% found once. Sequences were derived from peripheral blood, sampled 28 days after the second AZD1222 dose. The origin of the receptors is an adult who received the AZD1222 COVID-19 vaccine. Both conserved end residues are part of each CDR3. The order of the fields is CDR3 protein, CDR3 DNA, J gene, V gene, D gene, clone size. The D gene is left open where the match is weak. A clone size is listed for some rows: how often the clone was seen (once, few, many), or a class if it is expanded.

CDR3 protein: CASSFLGGANTEAFF
CDR3 DNA: TGTGCCAGCAGCTTTCTAGGGGGCGCGAACACTGAAGCTTTCTTT
J gene: TRBJ1-1
V gene: TRBV5-6
D gene: TRBD1
clone size: NA

CDR3 protein: CASSLTTGRTPGELFF
CDR3 DNA: TGTGCCAGCAGCTTAACGACAGGGCGCACCCCCGGGGAGCTGTTTTTT
J gene: TRBJ2-2
V gene: TRBV7-3
D gene: TRBD1
clone size: NA

CDR3 protein: CASSRKPLAPGELFF
CDR3 DNA: TGCGCCAGCAGCCGAAAACCCCTAGCTCCCGGGGAGCTGTTTTTT
J gene: TRBJ2-2
V gene: TRBV4-1
D gene: NA
clone size: NA

CDR3 protein: CSVAGGKDGYTF
CDR3 DNA: TGCAGCGTTGCTGGTGGGAAAGATGGCTACACCTTC
J gene: TRBJ1-2
V gene: TRBV29-1
D gene: NA
clone size: NA

CDR3 protein: CASSLAPGQGSNEQYF
CDR3 DNA: TGCGCCAGCAGCTTGGCTCCGGGACAGGGGTCCAACGAGCAGTACTTC
J gene: TRBJ2-7
V gene: TRBV5-1
D gene: TRBD1
clone size: once

CDR3 protein: CASSPGTSLTDTQYF
CDR3 DNA: TGTGCCAGCAGTCCCGGGACTAGCCTCACAGATACGCAGTATTTT
J gene: TRBJ2-3
V gene: TRBV3-1/TRBV3-2
D gene: TRBD2
clone size: NA

CDR3 protein: CAWGTGTAYGYTF
CDR3 DNA: TGTGCCTGGGGGACTGGGACAGCCTATGGCTACACCTTC
J gene: TRBJ1-2
V gene: TRBV30
D gene: TRBD1
clone size: NA

CDR3 protein: CASKGLGTEAFF
CDR3 DNA: TGTGCCAGCAAGGGGTTGGGCACTGAAGCTTTCTTT
J gene: TRBJ1-1
V gene: TRBV2
D gene: NA
clone size: NA

CDR3 protein: CASSIRTSQGAHRGQPQHF
CDR3 DNA: TGTGCCAGTAGTATACGCACTTCACAGGGGGCGCATCGGGGTCAGCCCCAGCATTTT
J gene: TRBJ1-5
V gene: TRBV19
D gene: TRBD1
clone size: NA

CDR3 protein: CASNPQMGRGTEAFF
CDR3 DNA: TGTGCCAGCAACCCACAAATGGGGCGAGGTACTGAAGCTTTCTTT
J gene: TRBJ1-1
V gene: TRBV6-5
D gene: NA
clone size: NA

CDR3 protein: CASSPWTAGYEQYF
CDR3 DNA: TGCGCCAGCTCTCCCTGGACAGCGGGCTACGAGCAGTACTTC
J gene: TRBJ2-7
V gene: TRBV4-1
D gene: NA
clone size: NA

CDR3 protein: CASSLDDSQETQYF
CDR3 DNA: TGCGCCAGCAGCTTGGACGACTCTCAAGAGACCCAGTACTTC
J gene: TRBJ2-5
V gene: TRBV5-1
D gene: NA
clone size: NA

CDR3 protein: CASSPQGGAVDTQYF
CDR3 DNA: TGTGCCAGCAGCCCACAGGGGGGGGCCGTAGATACGCAGTATTTT
J gene: TRBJ2-3
V gene: TRBV11-2
D gene: NA
clone size: NA

CDR3 protein: CASSFQGSGYTF
CDR3 DNA: TGTGCCAGCAGCTTTCAGGGTTCTGGCTACACCTTC
J gene: TRBJ1-2
V gene: TRBV3-1/TRBV3-2
D gene: NA
clone size: NA

CDR3 protein: CASSEGPNSPLHF
CDR3 DNA: TGTGCCAGCAGTGAAGGGCCCAATTCACCCCTCCACTTT
J gene: TRBJ1-6
V gene: TRBV6-4
D gene: NA
clone size: few